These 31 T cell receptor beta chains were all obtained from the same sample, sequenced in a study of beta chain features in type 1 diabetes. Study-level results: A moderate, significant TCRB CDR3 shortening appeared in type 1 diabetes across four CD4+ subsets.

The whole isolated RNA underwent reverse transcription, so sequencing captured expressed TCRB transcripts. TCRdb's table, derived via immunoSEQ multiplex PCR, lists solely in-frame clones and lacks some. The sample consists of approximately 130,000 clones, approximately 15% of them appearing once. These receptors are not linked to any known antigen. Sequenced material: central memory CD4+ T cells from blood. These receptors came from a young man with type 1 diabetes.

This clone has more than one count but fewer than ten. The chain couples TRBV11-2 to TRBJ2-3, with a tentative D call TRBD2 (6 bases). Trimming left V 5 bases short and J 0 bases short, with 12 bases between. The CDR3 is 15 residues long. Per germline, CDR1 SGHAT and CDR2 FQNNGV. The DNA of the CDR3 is TGTGCCAGCAGCACAAGGAGGGGCAGCACAGATACGCAGTATTTT. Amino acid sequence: CASSTRRGSTDTQYF.

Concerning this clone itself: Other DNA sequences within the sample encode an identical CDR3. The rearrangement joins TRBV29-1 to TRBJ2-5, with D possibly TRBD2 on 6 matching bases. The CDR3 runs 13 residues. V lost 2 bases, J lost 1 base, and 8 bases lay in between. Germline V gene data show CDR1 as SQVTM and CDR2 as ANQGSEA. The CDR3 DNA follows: TGCAGCGTTGAAAGGGGAGGCCAAGAGACCCAGTACTTC. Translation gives CSVERGGQETQYF.

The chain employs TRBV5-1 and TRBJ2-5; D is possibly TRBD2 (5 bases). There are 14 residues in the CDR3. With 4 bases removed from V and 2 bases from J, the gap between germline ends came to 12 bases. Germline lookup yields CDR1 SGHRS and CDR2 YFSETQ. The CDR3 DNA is TGCGCCAGCAGCCGCTCAGAGGGTCAAGAGACCCAGTACTTC. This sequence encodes CASSRSEGQETQYF.

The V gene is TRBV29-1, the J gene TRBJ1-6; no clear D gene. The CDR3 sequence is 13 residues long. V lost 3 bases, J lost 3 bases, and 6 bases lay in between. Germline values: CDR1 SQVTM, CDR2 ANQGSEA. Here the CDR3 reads CSVETGYNSPLHF. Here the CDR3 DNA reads TGCAGCGTTGAGACGGGCTATAATTCACCCCTCCACTTT.

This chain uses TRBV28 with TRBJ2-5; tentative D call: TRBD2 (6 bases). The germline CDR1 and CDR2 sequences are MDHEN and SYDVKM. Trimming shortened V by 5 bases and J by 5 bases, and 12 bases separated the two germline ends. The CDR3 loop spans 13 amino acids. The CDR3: CASSGGKSETQYF. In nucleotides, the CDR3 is TGTGCCAGCAGTGGAGGGAAATCGGAGACCCAGTACTTC.

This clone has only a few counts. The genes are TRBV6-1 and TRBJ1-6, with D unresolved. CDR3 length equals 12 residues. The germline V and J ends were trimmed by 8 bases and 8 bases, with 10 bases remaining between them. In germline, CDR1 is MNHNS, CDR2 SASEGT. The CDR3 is CASFEGDSPLHF. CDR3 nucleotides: TGTGCCAGCTTTGAGGGAGATTCACCCCTCCACTTT.

The CDR3 nucleotides are TGTGCCAGCAGTTTTTCAGCGGTTACCTCCTACGAGCAGTACTTC. Translating it yields CASSFSAVTSYEQYF. This chain connects TRBV27 to TRBJ2-7, with TRBD2 as a possible D gene (5 bases). There are 15 residues in the CDR3. The ends were cut back, 3 bases at V and 0 bases at J, with 12 bases in the middle. CDR1 and CDR2 (germline): MNHEY, SMNVEV (reference sequence).

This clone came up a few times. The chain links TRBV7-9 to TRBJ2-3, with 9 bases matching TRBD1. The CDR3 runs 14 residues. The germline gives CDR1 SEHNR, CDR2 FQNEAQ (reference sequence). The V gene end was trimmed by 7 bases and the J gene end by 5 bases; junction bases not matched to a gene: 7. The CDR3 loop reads CASNRDRARDTQYF. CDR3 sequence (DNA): TGTGCCAGCAACCGGGACAGGGCTAGAGATACGCAGTATTTT. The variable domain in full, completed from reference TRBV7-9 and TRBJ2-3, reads DTGVSQNPRHKITKRGQNVTFRCDPISEHNRLYWYRQTLGQGPEFLTYFQNEAQLEKSRLLSDRFSAERPKGSFSTLEIQRTEQGDSAMYLCASNRDRARDTQYFGPGTRLTVL.

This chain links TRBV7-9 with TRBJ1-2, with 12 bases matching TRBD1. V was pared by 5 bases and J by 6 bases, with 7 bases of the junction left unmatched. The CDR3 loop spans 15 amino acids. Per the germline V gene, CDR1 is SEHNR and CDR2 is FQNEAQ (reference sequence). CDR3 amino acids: CASSPGDRGLHGYTF. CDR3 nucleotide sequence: TGTGCCAGCAGCCCCGGGGACAGGGGGCTTCATGGCTACACCTTC.

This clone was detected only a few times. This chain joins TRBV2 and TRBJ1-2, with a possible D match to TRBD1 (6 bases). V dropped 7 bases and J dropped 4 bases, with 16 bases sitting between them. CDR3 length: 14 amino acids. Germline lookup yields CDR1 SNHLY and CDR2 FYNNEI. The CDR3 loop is CASTNRASGYGYTF. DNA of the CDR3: TGTGCCAGCACCAACAGGGCTTCTGGCTATGGCTACACCTTC.

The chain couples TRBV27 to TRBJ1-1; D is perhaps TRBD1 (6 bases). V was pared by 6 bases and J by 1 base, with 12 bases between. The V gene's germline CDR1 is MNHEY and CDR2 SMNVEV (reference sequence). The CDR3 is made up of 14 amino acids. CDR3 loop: CASRGAGANTEAFF. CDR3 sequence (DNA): TGTGCCAGCAGGGGTGCAGGGGCGAACACTGAAGCTTTCTTT.

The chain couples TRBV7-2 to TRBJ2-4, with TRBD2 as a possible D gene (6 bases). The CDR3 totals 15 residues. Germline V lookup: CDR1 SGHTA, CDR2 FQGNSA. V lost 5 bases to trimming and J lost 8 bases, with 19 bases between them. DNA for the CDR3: TGTGCCAGCAGCCCGAAGGGAGGTGGCAGAGACATTCAGTACTTC. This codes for CASSPKGGGRDIQYF. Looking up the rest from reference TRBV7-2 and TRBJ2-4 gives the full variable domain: GAGVSQSPSNKVTEKGKDVELRCDPISGHTALYWYRQSLGQGLEFLIYFQGNSAPDKSGLPSDRFSAERTGGSVSTLTIQRTQQEDSAVYLCASSPKGGGRDIQYFGAGTRLSVL.

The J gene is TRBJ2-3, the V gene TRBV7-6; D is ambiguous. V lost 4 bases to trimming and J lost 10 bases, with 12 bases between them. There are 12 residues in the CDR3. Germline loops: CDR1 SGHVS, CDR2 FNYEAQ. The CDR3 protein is CASSSRRVAQYF. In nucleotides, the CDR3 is TGTGCCAGCAGCTCCCGAAGAGTCGCGCAGTATTTT. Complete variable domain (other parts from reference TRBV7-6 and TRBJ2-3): GAGVSQSPRYKVTKRGQDVALRCDPISGHVSLYWYRQALGQGPEFLTYFNYEAQQDKSGLPNDRFSAERPEGSISTLTIQRTEQRDSAMYRCASSSRRVAQYFGPGTRLTVL.

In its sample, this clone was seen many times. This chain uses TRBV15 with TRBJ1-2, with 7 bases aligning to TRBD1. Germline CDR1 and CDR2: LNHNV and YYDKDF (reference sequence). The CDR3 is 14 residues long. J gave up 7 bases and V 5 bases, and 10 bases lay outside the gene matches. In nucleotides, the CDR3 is TGTGCCACCAGCCTGGACAGGATTCGTTCTGGCTACACCTTC. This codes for CATSLDRIRSGYTF.

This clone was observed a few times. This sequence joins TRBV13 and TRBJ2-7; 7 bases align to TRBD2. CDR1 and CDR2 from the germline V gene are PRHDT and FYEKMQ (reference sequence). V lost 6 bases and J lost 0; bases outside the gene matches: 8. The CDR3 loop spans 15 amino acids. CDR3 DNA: TGTGCCAGCAGTGAGCCTAGCGGTTCCTCCTACGAGCAGTACTTC. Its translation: CASSEPSGSSYEQYF.

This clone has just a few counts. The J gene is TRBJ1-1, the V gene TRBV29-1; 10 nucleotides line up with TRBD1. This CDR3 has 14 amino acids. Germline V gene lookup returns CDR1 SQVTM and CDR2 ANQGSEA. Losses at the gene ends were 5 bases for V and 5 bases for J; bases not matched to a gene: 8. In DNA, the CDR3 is TGCAGCGTTTCCACCGGGACAGGGGATACTGAAGCTTTCTTT. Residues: CSVSTGTGDTEAFF.

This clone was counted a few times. Here the CDR3 reads CASSDEGSYGYTF. Here the CDR3 DNA reads TGTGCCAGCAGTGACGAGGGGTCCTATGGCTACACCTTC. V usage is TRBV2 and J usage is TRBJ1-2; maybe TRBD1 (5 bases). The CDR3 runs 13 residues. The ends were cut back, 3 bases at V and 4 bases at J, with 9 bases in the middle. The germline V gene encodes CDR1 SNHLY and CDR2 FYNNEI.

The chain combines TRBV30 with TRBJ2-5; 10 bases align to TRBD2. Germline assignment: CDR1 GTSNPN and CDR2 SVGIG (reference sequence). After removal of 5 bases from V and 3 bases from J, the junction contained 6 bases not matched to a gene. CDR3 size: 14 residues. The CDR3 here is CAWAPGLAEETQYF. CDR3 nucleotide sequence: TGTGCCTGGGCCCCTGGACTAGCGGAAGAGACCCAGTACTTC.

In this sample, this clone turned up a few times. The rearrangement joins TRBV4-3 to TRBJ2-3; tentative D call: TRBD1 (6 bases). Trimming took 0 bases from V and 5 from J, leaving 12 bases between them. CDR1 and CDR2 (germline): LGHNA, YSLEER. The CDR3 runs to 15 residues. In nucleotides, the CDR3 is TGCGCCAGCAGCCAAGATCAGGGGTTAGGAGATACGCAGTATTTT. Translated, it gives CASSQDQGLGDTQYF.

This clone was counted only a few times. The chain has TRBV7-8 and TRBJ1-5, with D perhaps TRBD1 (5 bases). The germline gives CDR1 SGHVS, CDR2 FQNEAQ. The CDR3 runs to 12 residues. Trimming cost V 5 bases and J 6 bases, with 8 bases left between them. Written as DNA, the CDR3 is TGTGCCAGCAGCCCGACAGCTCAGCCCCAGCATTTT. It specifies CASSPTAQPQHF.

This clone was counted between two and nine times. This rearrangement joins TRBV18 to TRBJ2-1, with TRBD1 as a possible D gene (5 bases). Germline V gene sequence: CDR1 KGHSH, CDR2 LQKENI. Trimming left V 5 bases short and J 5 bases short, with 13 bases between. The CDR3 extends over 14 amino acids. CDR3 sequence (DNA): TGTGCCAGCTCATTCCGACAGCGCGACAATGAGCAGTTCTTC. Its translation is CASSFRQRDNEQFF. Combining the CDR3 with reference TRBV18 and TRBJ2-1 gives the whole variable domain NAGVMQNPRHLVRRRGQEARLRCSPMKGHSHVYWYRQLPEEGLKFMVYLQKENIIDESGMPKERFSAEFPKEGPSILRIQQVVRGDSAAYFCASSFRQRDNEQFFGPGTRLTVL.

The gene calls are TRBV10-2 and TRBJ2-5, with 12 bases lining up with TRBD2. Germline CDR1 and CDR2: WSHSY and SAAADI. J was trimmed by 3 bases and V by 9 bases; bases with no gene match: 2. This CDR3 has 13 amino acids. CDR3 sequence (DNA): TGCGCCAGTAGACTAGCGGGAGAAGAGACCCAGTACTTC. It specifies CASRLAGEETQYF.

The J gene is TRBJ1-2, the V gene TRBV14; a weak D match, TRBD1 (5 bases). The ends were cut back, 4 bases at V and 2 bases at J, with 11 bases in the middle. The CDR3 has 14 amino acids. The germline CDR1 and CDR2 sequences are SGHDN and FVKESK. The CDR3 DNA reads TGTGCCAGCAGCCGAGGGGCCCTAAACTATGGCTACACCTTC. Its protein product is CASSRGALNYGYTF.

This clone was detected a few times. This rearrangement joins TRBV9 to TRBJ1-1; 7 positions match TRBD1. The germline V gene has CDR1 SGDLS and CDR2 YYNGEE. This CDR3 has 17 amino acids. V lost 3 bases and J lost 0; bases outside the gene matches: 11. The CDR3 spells CASSATGVLGMNTEAFF. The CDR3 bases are TGTGCCAGCAGCGCAACAGGGGTGTTAGGAATGAACACTGAAGCTTTCTTT.

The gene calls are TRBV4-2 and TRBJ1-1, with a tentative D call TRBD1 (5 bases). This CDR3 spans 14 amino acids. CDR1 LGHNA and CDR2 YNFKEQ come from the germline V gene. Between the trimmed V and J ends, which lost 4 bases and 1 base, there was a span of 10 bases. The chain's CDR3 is CASSRDGTNTEAFF. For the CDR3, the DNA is TGTGCCAGCAGCCGGGACGGTACGAACACTGAAGCTTTCTTT.

CDR3 loop: CASSIDTRYEQYF. CDR3 sequence (DNA): TGCGCCAGCAGCATCGACACGCGGTACGAGCAGTACTTC. The rearrangement joins TRBV5-1 to TRBJ2-7; D is unclear. CDR1 is SGHRS and CDR2 is YFSETQ in the germline V gene. The V and J ends lost 4 bases and 4 bases respectively, with 12 bases between them. This CDR3 comprises 13 residues.

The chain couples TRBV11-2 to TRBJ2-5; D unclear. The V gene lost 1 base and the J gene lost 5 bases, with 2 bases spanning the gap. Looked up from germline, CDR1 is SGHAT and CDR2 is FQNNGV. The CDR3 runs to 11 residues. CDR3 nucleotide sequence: TGTGCCAGCAGCTTAGTTGAGACCCAGTACTTC. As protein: CASSLVETQYF.

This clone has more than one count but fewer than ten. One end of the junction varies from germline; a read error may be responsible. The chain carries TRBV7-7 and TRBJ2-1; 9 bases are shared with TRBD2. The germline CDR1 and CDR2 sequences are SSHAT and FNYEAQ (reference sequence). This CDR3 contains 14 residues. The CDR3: CASSFAGGNNEQFF. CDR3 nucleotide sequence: TGTGCTAGCAGCTTCGCGGGAGGGAACAATGAGCAGTTCTTC.

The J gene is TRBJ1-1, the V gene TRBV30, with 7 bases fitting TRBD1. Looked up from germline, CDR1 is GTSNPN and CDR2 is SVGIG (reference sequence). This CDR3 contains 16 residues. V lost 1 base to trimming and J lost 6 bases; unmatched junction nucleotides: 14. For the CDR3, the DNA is TGTGCCTGGAGTGAGGGCAGGGGGACGGTAGGCGCTGAAGCTTTCTTT. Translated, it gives CAWSEGRGTVGAEAFF.

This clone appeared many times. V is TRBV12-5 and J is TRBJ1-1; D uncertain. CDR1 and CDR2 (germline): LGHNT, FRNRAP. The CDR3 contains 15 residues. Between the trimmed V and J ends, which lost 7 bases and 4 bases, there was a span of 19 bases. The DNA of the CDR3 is TGTGCTAGTGCCCCCCCGGAGGCGATGGGCACTGAAGCTTTCTTT. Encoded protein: CASAPPEAMGTEAFF.

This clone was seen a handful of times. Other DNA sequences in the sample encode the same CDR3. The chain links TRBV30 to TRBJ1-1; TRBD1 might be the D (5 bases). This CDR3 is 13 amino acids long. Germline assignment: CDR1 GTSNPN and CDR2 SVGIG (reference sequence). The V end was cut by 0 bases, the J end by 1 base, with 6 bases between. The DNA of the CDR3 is TGTGCCTGGAGTGTACAGGAGAACACTGAAGCTTTCTTT. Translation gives CAWSVQENTEAFF. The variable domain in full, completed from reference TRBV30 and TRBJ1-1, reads SQTIHQWPATLVQPVGSPLSLECTVEGTSNPNLYWYRQAAGRGLQLLFYSVGIGQISSEVPQNLSASRPQDRQFILSSKKLLLSDSGFYLCAWSVQENTEAFFGQGTRLTVV.